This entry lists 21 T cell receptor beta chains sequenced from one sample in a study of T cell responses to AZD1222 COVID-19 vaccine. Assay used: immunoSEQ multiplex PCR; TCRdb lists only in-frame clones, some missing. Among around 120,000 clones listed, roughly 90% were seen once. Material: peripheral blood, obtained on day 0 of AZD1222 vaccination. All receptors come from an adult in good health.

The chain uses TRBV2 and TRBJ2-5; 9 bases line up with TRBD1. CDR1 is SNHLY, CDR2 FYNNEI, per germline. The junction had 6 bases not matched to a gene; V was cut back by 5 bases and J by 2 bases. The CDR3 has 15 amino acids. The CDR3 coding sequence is TGTGCCAGCAGTTTGTGGACAGGGGCACAAGAGACCCAGTACTTC. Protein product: CASSLWTGAQETQYF.

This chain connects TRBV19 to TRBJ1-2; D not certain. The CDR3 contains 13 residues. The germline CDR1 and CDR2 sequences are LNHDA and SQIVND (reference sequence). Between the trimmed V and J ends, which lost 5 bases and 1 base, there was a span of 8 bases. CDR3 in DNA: TGTGCCAGTAGTCCGGGAAGTAACTATGGCTACACCTTC. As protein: CASSPGSNYGYTF.

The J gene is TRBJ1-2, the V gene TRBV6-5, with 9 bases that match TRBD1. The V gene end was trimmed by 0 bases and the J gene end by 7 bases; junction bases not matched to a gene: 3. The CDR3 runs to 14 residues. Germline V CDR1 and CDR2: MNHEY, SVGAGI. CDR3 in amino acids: CASSYSGQGGGYTF. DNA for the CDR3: TGTGCCAGCAGTTACTCGGGACAGGGAGGTGGCTACACCTTC.

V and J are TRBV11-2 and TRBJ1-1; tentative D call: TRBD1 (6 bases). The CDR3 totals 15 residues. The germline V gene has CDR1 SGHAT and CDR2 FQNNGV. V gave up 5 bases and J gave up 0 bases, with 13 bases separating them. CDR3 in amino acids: CASSGTGLLNTEAFF. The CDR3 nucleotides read TGTGCCAGCAGCGGTACAGGGTTGTTGAACACTGAAGCTTTCTTT.

The CDR3 loop is CASSVAWQSYEQYF. The CDR3 coding sequence is TGTGCCAGCAGCGTAGCTTGGCAGTCCTACGAGCAGTACTTC. The rearrangement links TRBV9 to TRBJ2-7; no definite D call. The germline CDR1 and CDR2 sequences are SGDLS and YYNGEE. Between the trimmed V and J ends, which lost 0 bases and 1 base, there was a span of 8 bases. CDR3 length equals 14 residues.

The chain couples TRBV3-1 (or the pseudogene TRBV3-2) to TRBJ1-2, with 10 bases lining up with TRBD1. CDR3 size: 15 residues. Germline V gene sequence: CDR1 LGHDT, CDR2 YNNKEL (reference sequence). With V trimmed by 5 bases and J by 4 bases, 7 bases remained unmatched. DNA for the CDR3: TGTGCCAGCAGCGAACAGACAGGGGGCGGCTATGGCTACACCTTC. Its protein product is CASSEQTGGGYGYTF.

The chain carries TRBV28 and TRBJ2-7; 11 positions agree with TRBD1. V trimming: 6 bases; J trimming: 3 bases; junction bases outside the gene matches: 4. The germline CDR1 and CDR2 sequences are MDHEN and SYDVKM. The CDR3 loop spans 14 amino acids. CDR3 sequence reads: CASRGTGGIYEQYF. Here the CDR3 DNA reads TGTGCCAGCAGGGGGACAGGGGGTATCTACGAGCAGTACTTC.

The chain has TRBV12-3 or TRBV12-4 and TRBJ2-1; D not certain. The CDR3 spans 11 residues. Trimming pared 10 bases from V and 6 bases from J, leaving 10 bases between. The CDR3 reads CATRASNEQFF. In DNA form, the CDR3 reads TGTGCCACCCGCGCTTCCAATGAGCAGTTCTTC.

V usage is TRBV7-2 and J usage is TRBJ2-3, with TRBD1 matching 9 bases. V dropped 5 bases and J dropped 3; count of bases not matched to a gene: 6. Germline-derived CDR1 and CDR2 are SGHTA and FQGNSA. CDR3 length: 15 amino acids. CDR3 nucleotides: TGTGCCAGCAGCCTAGGACAGGGGTGGACAGATACGCAGTATTTT. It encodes CASSLGQGWTDTQYF.

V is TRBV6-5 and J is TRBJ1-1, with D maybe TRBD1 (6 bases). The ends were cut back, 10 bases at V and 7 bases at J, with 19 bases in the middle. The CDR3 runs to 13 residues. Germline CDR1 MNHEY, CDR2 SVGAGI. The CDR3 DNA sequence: TGTGCCATCGGCCGGGACAAGAATCATGAAGCTTTCTTT. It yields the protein CAIGRDKNHEAFF.

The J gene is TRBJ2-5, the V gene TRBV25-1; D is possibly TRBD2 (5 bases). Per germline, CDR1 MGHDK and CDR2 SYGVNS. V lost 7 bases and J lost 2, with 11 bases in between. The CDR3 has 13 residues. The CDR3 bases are TGTGCCAGCAAAACACCGGGACAAGAGACCCAGTACTTC. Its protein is CASKTPGQETQYF.

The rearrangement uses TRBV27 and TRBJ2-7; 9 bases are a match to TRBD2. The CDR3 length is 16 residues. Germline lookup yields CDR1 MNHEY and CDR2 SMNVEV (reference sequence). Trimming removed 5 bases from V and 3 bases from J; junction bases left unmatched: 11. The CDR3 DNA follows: TGTGCCAGCAGTGTCGGGACTAGCTCCTTTAGCTACGAGCAGTACTTC. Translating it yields CASSVGTSSFSYEQYF.

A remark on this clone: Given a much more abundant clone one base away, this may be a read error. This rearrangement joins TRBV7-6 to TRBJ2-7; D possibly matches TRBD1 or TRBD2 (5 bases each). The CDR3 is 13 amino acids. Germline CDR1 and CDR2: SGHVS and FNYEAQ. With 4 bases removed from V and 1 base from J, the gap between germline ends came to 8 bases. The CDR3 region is CASSWGRSYEQYF. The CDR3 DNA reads TGTGCCAGCAGCTGGGGACGGTCCTACGAGCAGTACTTC.

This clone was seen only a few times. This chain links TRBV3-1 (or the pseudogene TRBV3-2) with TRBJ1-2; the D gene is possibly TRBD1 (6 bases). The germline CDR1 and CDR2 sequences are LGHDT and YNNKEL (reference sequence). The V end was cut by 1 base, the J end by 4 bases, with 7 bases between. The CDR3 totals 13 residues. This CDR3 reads CASSQGTAYGYTF. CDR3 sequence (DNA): TGTGCCAGCAGCCAAGGGACAGCCTATGGCTACACCTTC.

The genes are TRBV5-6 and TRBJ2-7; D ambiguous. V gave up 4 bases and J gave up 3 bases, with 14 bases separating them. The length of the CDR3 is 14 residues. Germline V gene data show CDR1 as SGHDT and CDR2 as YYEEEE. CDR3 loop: CASSVRLWVYEQYF. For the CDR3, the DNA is TGTGCCAGCAGCGTACGTCTTTGGGTCTACGAGCAGTACTTC.

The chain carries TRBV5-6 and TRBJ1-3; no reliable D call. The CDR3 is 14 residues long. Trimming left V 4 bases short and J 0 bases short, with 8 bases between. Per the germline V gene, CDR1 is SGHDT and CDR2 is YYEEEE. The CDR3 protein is CASSAADSGNTIYF. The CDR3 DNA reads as TGTGCCAGCAGCGCGGCCGACTCTGGAAACACCATATATTTT.

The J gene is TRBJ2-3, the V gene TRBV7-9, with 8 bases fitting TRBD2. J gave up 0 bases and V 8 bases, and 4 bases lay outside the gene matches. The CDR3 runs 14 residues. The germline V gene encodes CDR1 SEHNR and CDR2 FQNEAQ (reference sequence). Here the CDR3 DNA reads TGTGCCAGCGGGTTAGCGGGGAGCACAGATACGCAGTATTTT. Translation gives CASGLAGSTDTQYF.

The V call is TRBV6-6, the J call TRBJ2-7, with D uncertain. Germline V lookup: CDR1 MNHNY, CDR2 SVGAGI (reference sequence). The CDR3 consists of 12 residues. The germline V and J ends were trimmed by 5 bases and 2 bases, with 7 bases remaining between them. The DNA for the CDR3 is TGTGCCAGCAGTAGCCTGGCCTACGAGCAGTACTTC. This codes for CASSSLAYEQYF.

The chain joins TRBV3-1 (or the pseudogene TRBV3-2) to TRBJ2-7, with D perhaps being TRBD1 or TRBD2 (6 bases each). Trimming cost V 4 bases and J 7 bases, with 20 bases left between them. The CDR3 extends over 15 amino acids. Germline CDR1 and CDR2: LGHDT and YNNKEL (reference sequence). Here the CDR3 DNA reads TGTGCCAGCAGCCTAGGCGAGGGGGAGGAATATGAGCAGTACTTC. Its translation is CASSLGEGEEYEQYF.

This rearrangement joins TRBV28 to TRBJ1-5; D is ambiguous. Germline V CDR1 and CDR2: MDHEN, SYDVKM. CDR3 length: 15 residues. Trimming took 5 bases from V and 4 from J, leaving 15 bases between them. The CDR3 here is CASSPRDTLNQPQHF. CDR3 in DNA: TGTGCCAGCAGTCCCCGGGATACTCTAAATCAGCCCCAGCATTTT.

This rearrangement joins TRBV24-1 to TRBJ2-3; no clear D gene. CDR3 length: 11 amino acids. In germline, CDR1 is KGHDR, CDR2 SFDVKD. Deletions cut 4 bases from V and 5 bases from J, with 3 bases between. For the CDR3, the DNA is TGTGCCACCAGTGAGTTAGATACGCAGTATTTT. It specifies CATSELDTQYF.